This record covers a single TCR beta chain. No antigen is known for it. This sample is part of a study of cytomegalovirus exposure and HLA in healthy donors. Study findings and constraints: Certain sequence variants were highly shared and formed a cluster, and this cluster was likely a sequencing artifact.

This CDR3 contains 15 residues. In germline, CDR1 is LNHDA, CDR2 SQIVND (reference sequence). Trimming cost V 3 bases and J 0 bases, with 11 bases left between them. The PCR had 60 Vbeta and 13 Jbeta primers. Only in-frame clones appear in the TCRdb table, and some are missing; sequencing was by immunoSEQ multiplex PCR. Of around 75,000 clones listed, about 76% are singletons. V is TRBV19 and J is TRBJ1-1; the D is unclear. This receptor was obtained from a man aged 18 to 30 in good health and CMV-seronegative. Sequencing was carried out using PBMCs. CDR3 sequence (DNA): TGTGCCAGTAGTATCGGCGGAACTTTGAACACTGAAGCTTTCTTT. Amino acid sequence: CASSIGGTLNTEAFF.